This record covers a single T cell receptor beta chain. What it binds is not known. With 60 Vbeta and 13 Jbeta primers, the PCR was carried out. Generated by immunoSEQ multiplex PCR, the TCRdb table keeps only in-frame clones and is missing some. This table holds roughly 280,000 clones, roughly 70% found once. CDR3 length equals 15 residues. Trimming shortened V by 2 bases and J by 2 bases, and 12 bases separated the two germline ends. Germline lookup yields CDR1 PRHDT and CDR2 FYEKMQ (reference sequence). These data come from a study of cytomegalovirus exposure and HLA in healthy donors. The study, taken as a whole, reports: Some TCR beta chains (more than 150 of them) were listed as cytomegalovirus-associated. TCR beta V segments were, for the most part, productive about 87% or about 30% of the time in an earlier analysis.

Sequencing was performed on PBMCs. The chain is built from TRBV13 and TRBJ1-2, with D tentatively TRBD1 (5 bases). The sequence derives from a female donor in good health and CMV-seronegative. CDR3 sequence (DNA): TGTGCCAGCAGCTTACGGGGGGGTCAGAACTATGGCTACACCTTC. Amino acids: CASSLRGGQNYGYTF.